This T cell receptor beta chain emerged from a study of blood T cell repertoires in COVID-19. Across the whole study: Italy, Spain and the United States were the sources of the convalescent and acute COVID-19 samples. The analysed material was cDNA or gDNA that came from T cells, B-cell-depleted T cells, or PBMCs.

CDR3 length equals 14 residues. Per the germline V gene, CDR1 is SEHNR and CDR2 is FQNEAQ (reference sequence). Trimming left V 3 bases short and J 2 bases short, with 10 bases between. Original analysis: Nucleated cell number was recorded as an estimate derived from reference gene primer amplification. Sequenced by immunoSEQ multiplex PCR; TCRdb stores in-frame clones only, minus some. That table is the source of V, J and clone size, and D and trimming were worked out from the DNA. The table includes approximately 200,000 clones, more than 85% detected once. This TCR came from a woman aged 25 to 39 with active or convalescent COVID-19. The chain uses TRBV7-9 and TRBJ1-1; TRBD1 might be the D (5 bases). Sequencing used peripheral blood. Here the CDR3 DNA reads TGTGCCAGCAGCTTGGGGCAGGGAAACACTGAAGCTTTCTTT. It codes for CASSLGQGNTEAFF.